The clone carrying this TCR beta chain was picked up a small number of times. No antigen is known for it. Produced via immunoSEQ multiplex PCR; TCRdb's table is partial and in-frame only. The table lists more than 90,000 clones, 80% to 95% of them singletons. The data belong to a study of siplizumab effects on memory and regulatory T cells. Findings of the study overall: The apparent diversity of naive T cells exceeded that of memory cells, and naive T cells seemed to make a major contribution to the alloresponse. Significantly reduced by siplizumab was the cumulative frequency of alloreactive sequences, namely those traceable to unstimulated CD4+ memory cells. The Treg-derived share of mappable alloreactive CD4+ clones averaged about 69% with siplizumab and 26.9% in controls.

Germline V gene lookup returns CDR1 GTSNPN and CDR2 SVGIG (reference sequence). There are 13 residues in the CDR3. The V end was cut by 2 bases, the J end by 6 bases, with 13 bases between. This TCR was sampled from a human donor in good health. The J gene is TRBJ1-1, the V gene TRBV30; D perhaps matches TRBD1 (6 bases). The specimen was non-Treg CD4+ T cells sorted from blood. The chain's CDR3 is CAWSIRGVAEAFF. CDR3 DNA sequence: TGTGCCTGGAGTATAAGGGGGGTGGCTGAAGCTTTCTTT.